What follows are 28 T cell receptor beta chains derived from one specimen sequenced in a study of CD8 T cells in ankylosing spondylitis. MiXCR, run by TCRdb on the 5' RACE reads, gives a single entry per CDR3 protein. This sample yields about 360,000 distinct CDR3 sequences, of which more than 20% are seen a single time; about 12% belongs to the top ten. The specimen was blood, either unsorted or a sorted T cell fraction (not recorded which). These receptor sequences come from a male donor with ankylosing spondylitis or in good health (not recorded which).

Only a few counts were recorded for this clonotype. The chain carries TRBV13 and TRBJ2-5, with D perhaps TRBD1 (5 bases). This CDR3 spans 14 amino acids. Germline CDR1 PRHDT, CDR2 FYEKMQ (reference sequence). The ends were cut back, 5 bases at V and 1 base at J, with 11 bases in the middle. CDR3 loop: CASSGRQIQETQYF. For the CDR3, the DNA is TGTGCCAGCAGCGGACGACAGATCCAAGAGACCCAGTACTTC.

This clonotype was seen more than once but under ten times. An end of the junction differs from the germline gene, which may be a read error. The V call is TRBV12-3 or TRBV12-4, the J call TRBJ1-5, with TRBD1 matching 7 bases. This CDR3 has 14 amino acids. The CDR3 DNA sequence: TGTGCCAGCACCACGGGAGGGGGCAAACAGCCCCAGCATTTT. This gives the protein CASTTGGGKQPQHF.

This clonotype turned up a few times. V gene TRBV28 combines with J gene TRBJ2-5, with a possible D match to TRBD2 (6 bases). Trimming removed 6 bases from V and 1 base from J, with 24 bases in between. Looked up from germline, CDR1 is MDHEN and CDR2 is SYDVKM. The CDR3 is 18 residues long. CDR3 amino acids: CASSPGLYGLNPQETQYF. CDR3 coding DNA: TGTGCCAGCAGCCCGGGACTCTACGGACTCAACCCCCAAGAGACCCAGTACTTC.

This chain connects TRBV11-2 to TRBJ2-1, with 8 bases that match TRBD2. CDR1 is SGHAT and CDR2 is FQNNGV in the germline V gene. The CDR3 has 17 residues. With V trimmed by 0 bases and J by 6 bases, 10 bases remained unmatched. CDR3 sequence (DNA): TGTGCCAGCAGCTTAGATCCCGGGCGGGGGGAAGGCAATGAGCAGTTCTTC. Its protein product is CASSLDPGRGEGNEQFF. Full variable domain (remainder filled in from reference TRBV11-2 and TRBJ2-1): EAGVAQSPRYKIIEKRQSVAFWCNPISGHATLYWYQQILGQGPKLLIQFQNNGVVDDSQLPKDRFSAERLKGVDSTLKIQPAKLEDSAVYLCASSLDPGRGEGNEQFFGPGTRLTVL.

This sequence joins TRBV2 and TRBJ2-3; 8 nucleotides agree with TRBD2. CDR1 SNHLY and CDR2 FYNNEI come from the germline V gene. The junction had 7 bases not matched to a gene; V was cut back by 7 bases and J by 1 base. The length of the CDR3 is 15 residues. The CDR3: CASTEGRGGTDTQYF. CDR3 bases: TGTGCCAGCACCGAGGGGCGGGGGGGCACAGATACGCAGTATTTT.

This chain joins TRBV28 and TRBJ2-3, with a tentative D call TRBD2 (5 bases). The germline CDR1 and CDR2 sequences are MDHEN and SYDVKM. The CDR3 contains 12 residues. Trimming took off 6 bases at V and 4 bases at J, with 8 bases between the two ends. CDR3 protein: CASSGVPDTQYF. Written as DNA, the CDR3 is TGTGCCAGCAGCGGGGTTCCAGATACGCAGTATTTT.

V gene TRBV20-1 combines with J gene TRBJ2-5; 9 bases match TRBD2. The CDR3 extends over 16 amino acids. J lost 2 bases, V lost 4 bases, and 11 bases had no gene match. Germline V CDR1 and CDR2: DFQATT, SNEGSKA (reference sequence). CDR3 residues: CSANLMGLAGQETQYF. The CDR3 nucleotides read TGCAGTGCTAACCTTATGGGACTAGCTGGGCAAGAGACCCAGTACTTC.

This clonotype was counted only a few times. The gene calls are TRBV20-1 and TRBJ2-1; D remains ambiguous. Germline CDR1 and CDR2: DFQATT and SNEGSKA (reference sequence). V was pared by 0 bases and J by 6 bases, with 6 bases between. The CDR3 loop spans 12 amino acids. This CDR3 reads CSARDYGNEQFF. For the CDR3, the DNA is TGCAGTGCTAGAGATTACGGCAATGAGCAGTTCTTC.

The chain joins TRBV7-9 to TRBJ2-7; maybe TRBD1 (6 bases). This CDR3 is built from 14 residues. Trimming removed 6 bases at V and 2 bases at J, with 14 bases between. CDR1 SEHNR and CDR2 FQNEAQ come from the germline V gene (reference sequence). As DNA, the CDR3 is TGTGCCAGCAGGCCCCCACAGGGAACCTACGAGCAGTACTTC. Protein product: CASRPPQGTYEQYF.

This clonotype occurred a few times. This CDR3 reads CASSLGFGYTF. The CDR3 region has the DNA TGTGCCAGCAGTTTGGGGTTTGGCTACACCTTC. This chain uses TRBV12-3 or TRBV12-4 with TRBJ1-2; D not certain. Trimming pared 3 bases from V and 7 bases from J, leaving 6 bases between. The CDR3 contains 11 residues.

This clonotype was found once. The chain uses TRBV20-1 and TRBJ2-1; D perhaps matches TRBD1 (6 bases). The V end was cut by 2 bases, the J end by 6 bases, with 14 bases between. In germline, CDR1 is DFQATT, CDR2 SNEGSKA (reference sequence). This CDR3 region has 14 residues. The CDR3 sequence: CSARYQGFFNEQFF. The DNA for the CDR3 is TGCAGTGCTAGATATCAGGGGTTCTTCAATGAGCAGTTCTTC.

The sample holds one count of this clonotype. The CDR3 coding sequence is TGCAGTGCAACGGCAGAGACTAGAACAGATACGCAGTATTTT. Translated, it gives CSATAETRTDTQYF. This chain joins TRBV20-1 and TRBJ2-3; D is possibly TRBD2 (6 bases). Germline CDR1 and CDR2: DFQATT and SNEGSKA (reference sequence). The CDR3 extends over 14 amino acids. V lost 6 bases to trimming and J lost 3 bases, with 16 bases between them.

This clonotype was found once. The rearrangement joins TRBV12-3 or TRBV12-4 to TRBJ2-3, with D possibly TRBD2 on 5 matching bases. This CDR3 has 15 amino acids. Trimming shortened V by 7 bases and J by 1 base, and 15 bases separated the two germline ends. The CDR3 reads CASIGYDYGTDTQYF. As DNA, the CDR3 is TGTGCCAGCATTGGGTACGACTACGGCACAGATACGCAGTATTTT.

This clonotype occurred a few times. The chain has TRBV29-1 and TRBJ2-1; maybe TRBD2 (6 bases). Germline loops: CDR1 SQVTM, CDR2 ANQGSEA. Trimming cost V 4 bases and J 9 bases, with 10 bases left between them. The CDR3 has 11 residues. For the CDR3, the DNA is TGCAGCGTTGGGGGGGACGGTGAGCAGTTCTTC. This encodes CSVGGDGEQFF.

This clonotype occurred many times. The V gene is TRBV15, the J gene TRBJ2-7; 7 bases are a match to TRBD2. Germline CDR1 is LNHNV and CDR2 is YYDKDF (reference sequence). The CDR3 consists of 15 residues. V trimming: 0 bases; J trimming: 1 base; junction bases outside the gene matches: 3. The CDR3 reads CATSRDRGGSYEQYF. The DNA for the CDR3 is TGTGCCACCAGCAGAGATCGCGGGGGATCCTACGAGCAGTACTTC.

This clonotype was seen a handful of times. The chain uses TRBV5-6 and TRBJ1-1; D may be TRBD1 (6 bases). With 4 bases removed from V and 4 bases from J, the gap between germline ends came to 20 bases. Germline CDR1 is SGHDT and CDR2 is YYEEEE. The CDR3 covers 16 residues. The CDR3 region has the DNA TGTGCCAGCAGCGGATGGGAGGGGGTGATAGGCACTGAAGCTTTCTTT. Its protein is CASSGWEGVIGTEAFF.

The J gene is TRBJ2-3, the V gene TRBV10-3, with D hard to call. From germline, CDR1 is ENHRY and CDR2 SYGVKD. V lost 2 bases to trimming and J lost 7 bases, with 10 bases between them. The CDR3 is 13 amino acids. This CDR3 reads CAISEGGENTQYF. The CDR3, as DNA: TGTGCCATCAGTGAGGGCGGAGAAAATACGCAGTATTTT.

This clonotype was counted between two and nine times. The chain joins TRBV30 to TRBJ2-2, with D possibly matching TRBD1 (5 bases). Trimming removed 3 bases at V and 8 bases at J, with 13 bases between. Germline V gene lookup returns CDR1 GTSNPN and CDR2 SVGIG (reference sequence). This CDR3 spans 13 amino acids. The CDR3 reads CAWRDIGKGELFF. The CDR3 region has the DNA TGTGCCTGGAGGGACATAGGCAAAGGGGAGCTGTTTTTT. Complete variable domain (other parts from reference TRBV30 and TRBJ2-2): SQTIHQWPATLVQPVGSPLSLECTVEGTSNPNLYWYRQAAGRGLQLLFYSVGIGQISSEVPQNLSASRPQDRQFILSSKKLLLSDSGFYLCAWRDIGKGELFFGEGSRLTVL.

This clonotype occurred a few times. The chain recombines TRBV9 with TRBJ2-3, with D uncertain. V lost 3 bases to trimming and J lost 0 bases, with 11 bases between them. The CDR3 extends over 15 amino acids. Looked up from germline, CDR1 is SGDLS and CDR2 is YYNGEE. Here the CDR3 DNA reads TGTGCCAGCAGCGCGACACTTACCAGCACAGATACGCAGTATTTT. Encoded protein: CASSATLTSTDTQYF.

This clonotype came up a few times. V gene TRBV6-1 combines with J gene TRBJ2-4; 7 nucleotides align to TRBD1. There are 16 residues in the CDR3. The J segment lost 0 bases and the V segment lost 6 bases, leaving 8 bases of the junction unmatched. Germline CDR1 and CDR2: MNHNS and SASEGT. The CDR3 protein is CASSDRVFSAKNIQYF. CDR3 in DNA: TGTGCCAGCAGCGACAGGGTCTTTTCAGCCAAAAACATTCAGTACTTC.

About this clonotype: Sequence at one end of the junction differs from germline and may be a read error. J is TRBJ2-1 and V is TRBV3-1; 11 nucleotides agree with TRBD1. From germline, CDR1 is LGHDT and CDR2 YNNKEL (reference sequence). This CDR3 is 15 amino acids long. CDR3 nucleotide sequence: TGTGCCTGCAGCCAAGGGACAGGGGGGAGGAATGAGCAGTTCTTC. Translating gives CACSQGTGGRNEQFF.

This clonotype was seen a few times. The rearrangement links TRBV3-1 to TRBJ2-7; D is perhaps TRBD2 (5 bases). CDR3 size: 15 residues. Trimming cost V 4 bases and J 0 bases, with 13 bases left between them. CDR1 is LGHDT, CDR2 YNNKEL, per germline (reference sequence). DNA of the CDR3: TGTGCCAGCAGCCCCAGATGGGAGAGCTCCTACGAGCAGTACTTC. This sequence encodes CASSPRWESSYEQYF.

This chain connects TRBV12-3 or TRBV12-4 to TRBJ2-3; D is unclear. The V and J ends lost 5 bases and 2 bases respectively, with 20 bases between them. The CDR3 spans 17 residues. CDR3 nucleotides: TGTGCCAGCAGTCCTCCCAAGGTTAGGCTGGACACAGATACGCAGTATTTT. It translates to CASSPPKVRLDTDTQYF.

V usage is TRBV29-1 and J usage is TRBJ1-2; D is uncertain. This CDR3 has 13 amino acids. Trimming removed 4 bases from V and 8 bases from J, with 17 bases in between. Germline-derived CDR1 and CDR2 are SQVTM and ANQGSEA. The CDR3 reads CSVVASGRQGYTF. The CDR3 DNA is TGCAGCGTTGTAGCATCTGGCCGTCAAGGCTACACCTTC.

In this sample, this clonotype turned up a few times. The chain combines TRBV12-3 or TRBV12-4 with TRBJ1-2; perhaps TRBD1 as D (5 bases). The CDR3 extends over 12 amino acids. Trimming stripped 10 bases from V and 8 bases from J, with 17 bases between. This CDR3 is CATGSGLGGYTF. The CDR3 DNA reads TGTGCCACCGGATCAGGGCTCGGGGGCTACACCTTC.

The chain uses TRBV29-1 and TRBJ1-2, with 8 bases that match TRBD1. The V and J ends lost 7 bases and 0 bases, in that order; junction bases with no gene match: 4. There are 13 residues in the CDR3. From germline, CDR1 is SQVTM and CDR2 ANQGSEA. The CDR3 is CSAGQGPNYGYTF. Written as DNA, the CDR3 is TGCAGCGCCGGACAGGGCCCTAACTATGGCTACACCTTC. Drawing the rest from reference TRBV29-1 and TRBJ1-2, the complete variable domain is SAVISQKPSRDICQRGTSLTIQCQVDSQVTMMFWYRQQPGQSLTLIATANQGSEATYESGFVIDKFPISRPNLTFSTLTVSNMSPEDSSIYLCSAGQGPNYGYTFGSGTRLTVV.

This clonotype has just a few counts. This chain links TRBV6-6 with TRBJ2-1; D may be TRBD1 (6 bases). The CDR3 sequence is 13 residues long. Germline CDR1 and CDR2: MNHNY and SVGAGI (reference sequence). Trimming stripped 6 bases from V and 5 bases from J, with 11 bases between. The CDR3 reads CASRDSVDNEQFF. The CDR3 bases are TGTGCCAGCAGGGACAGTGTGGACAATGAGCAGTTCTTC.

This chain links TRBV11-2 with TRBJ2-1; 7 bases are a match to TRBD2. Per the germline V gene, CDR1 is SGHAT and CDR2 is FQNNGV. Trimming took 5 bases from V and 4 from J; bases not matched to a gene: 11. This CDR3 is built from 16 residues. CDR3 protein: CASSDSGREQYNEQFF. The DNA of the CDR3 is TGTGCCAGCAGCGACTCCGGGCGGGAGCAATACAATGAGCAGTTCTTC.